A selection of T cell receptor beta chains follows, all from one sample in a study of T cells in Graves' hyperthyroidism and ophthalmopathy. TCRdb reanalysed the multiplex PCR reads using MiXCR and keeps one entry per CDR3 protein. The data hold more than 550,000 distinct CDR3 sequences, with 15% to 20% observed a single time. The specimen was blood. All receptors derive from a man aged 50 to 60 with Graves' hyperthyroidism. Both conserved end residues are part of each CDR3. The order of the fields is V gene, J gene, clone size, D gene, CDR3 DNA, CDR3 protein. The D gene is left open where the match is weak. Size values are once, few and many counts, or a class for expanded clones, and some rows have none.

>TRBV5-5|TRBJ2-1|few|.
TGTGCCAGCAGCCCTAGGGACTCCGACAATGAGCAGTTCTTC
CASSPRDSDNEQFF
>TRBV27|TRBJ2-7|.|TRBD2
TGTGCCAGCACATTAGCGGGTAACTCCTACGAGCAGTACTTC
CASTLAGNSYEQYF
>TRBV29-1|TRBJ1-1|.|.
TGCAGCGTTGAGGCCGAGGGTGTAGCTTTCTTT
CSVEAEGVAFF
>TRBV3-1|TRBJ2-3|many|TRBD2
TGTGCCAGCAGTCCGGGGACTAGCGGGAGTTGGACAGATACGCAGTATTTT
CASSPGTSGSWTDTQYF
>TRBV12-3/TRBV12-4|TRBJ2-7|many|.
TGTGCCAGCAGTTTAAATCCGGGGCGGCTTTTTTACGAGCAGTACTTC
CASSLNPGRLFYEQYF
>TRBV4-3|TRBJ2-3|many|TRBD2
TGCGCCAGCAGCTTCGGGACTAGCGGGAGGGGTTCAGATACGCAGTATTTT
CASSFGTSGRGSDTQYF
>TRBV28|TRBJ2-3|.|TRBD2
TGTGCCAGCAGTTCTCCGGGACTAGCGGGAGGGCTAGCGCAGTATTTT
CASSSPGLAGGLAQYF
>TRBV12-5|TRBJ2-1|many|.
TGTGCTAGTGGAGGTGGAGAAACCTACAATGAGCAGTTCTTC
CASGGGETYNEQFF
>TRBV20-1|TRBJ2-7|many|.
TGCAGTGCTAGGGATCCCAGAGGGCTCAGCTCCTACGAGCAGTACTTC
CSARDPRGLSSYEQYF
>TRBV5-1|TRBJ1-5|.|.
TGCGCCAGCAGGGTCGGGACAAATTCCGACCAGCCCCAGCATTTT
CASRVGTNSDQPQHF
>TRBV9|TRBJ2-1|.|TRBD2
TGTGCCAGCAGCCCATGGACTAGCGGGAGGGCCTGGGGTGAGCAGTTCTTC
CASSPWTSGRAWGEQFF
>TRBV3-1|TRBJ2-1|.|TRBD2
TGTGCCAGCAGCCAAGTACTAGCGGGAGCGTCTGGTGAGCAGTTCTTC
CASSQVLAGASGEQFF
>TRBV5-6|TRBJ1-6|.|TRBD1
TGTGCCAGCAGCCCGGACAGGGGGCGTTATAATTCACCCCTCCACTTT
CASSPDRGRYNSPLHF
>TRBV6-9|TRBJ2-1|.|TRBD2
TGTGCCAGCAGTTATAGCGGGAAATACAATGAGCAGTTCTTC
CASSYSGKYNEQFF
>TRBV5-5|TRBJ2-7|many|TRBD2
TGTGCCAGCAGCTTGCCGGGACTAGCGGGAACCTACGAGCAGTACTTC
CASSLPGLAGTYEQYF
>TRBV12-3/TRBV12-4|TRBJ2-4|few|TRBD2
TGTGCCAGCAGTTTAGGGGGGAGGGACATTCAGTACTTC
CASSLGGRDIQYF
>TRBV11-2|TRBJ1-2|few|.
TGTGCCAGCAGCTTAGTAAGGGGGACCGCGGAACGTGGCTACACCTTC
CASSLVRGTAERGYTF
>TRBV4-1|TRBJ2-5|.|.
TGCGCCAGCAGCCCTGGAGATCAGGGGAATTCAGAGACCCAGTACTTC
CASSPGDQGNSETQYF
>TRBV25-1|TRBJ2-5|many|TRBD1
TGTGCCAGCAGCGGGACAGGGGCTTGGGAGACCCAGTACTTC
CASSGTGAWETQYF
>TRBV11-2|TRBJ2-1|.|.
TGTGCCAGCAGCTTAGATGGGATAGCTCGGTACTACAATGAGCAGTTCTTC
CASSLDGIARYYNEQFF
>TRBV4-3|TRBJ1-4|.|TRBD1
TGCGCCAGCAGCCACTACAGGGGGTTGGATGAAAAACTGTTTTTT
CASSHYRGLDEKLFF
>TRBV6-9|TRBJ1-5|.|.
TGTGCCAGCAGTTACGGGAGGGATAATCAGCCCCAGCATTTT
CASSYGRDNQPQHF
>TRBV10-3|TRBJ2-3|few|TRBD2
TGTGCCATCAGTGAGTCGCTAGCGGGAGTAGCAGATACGCAGTATTTT
CAISESLAGVADTQYF
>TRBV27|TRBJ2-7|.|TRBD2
TGTGCCAGCAGTTTGGCACTAGCGGGAGCTGAGCAGTACTTC
CASSLALAGAEQYF
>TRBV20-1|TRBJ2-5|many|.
TGCAGTGCTGACAGGGGAGGGGAGACCCAGTACTTC
CSADRGGETQYF
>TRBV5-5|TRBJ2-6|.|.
TGTGCCAGCAGCTTGAGAGCAGCTAACTCTGGGGCCAACGTCCTGACTTTC
CASSLRAANSGANVLTF
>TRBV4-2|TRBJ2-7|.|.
TGTGCCAGCAGCCAACGGGACAACGCCTACGAGCAGTACTTC
CASSQRDNAYEQYF
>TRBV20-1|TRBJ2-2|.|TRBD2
TGCAGTGCTAGAGGGGAGGGGAACACCGGGGAGCTGTTTTTT
CSARGEGNTGELFF
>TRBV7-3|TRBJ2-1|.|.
TGTGCCAGCAGCCTGGGTAACCACAATGAGCAGTTCTTC
CASSLGNHNEQFF
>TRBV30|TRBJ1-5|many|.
TGTGCCTGGGCCCCCGGGACTAACAGCAATCAGCCCCAGCATTTT
CAWAPGTNSNQPQHF
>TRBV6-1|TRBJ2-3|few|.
TGTGCCAGCAGTGCCCAGACCGCAGATACGCAGTATTTT
CASSAQTADTQYF
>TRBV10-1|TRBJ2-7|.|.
TGCGCCAGCAGTGATCCCCCCGGAGAGCAGTACTTC
CASSDPPGEQYF
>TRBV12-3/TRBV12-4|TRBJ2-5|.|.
TGTGCCAGCACCTCCTCCGACTGGGGCGGGGAGACCCAGTACTTC
CASTSSDWGGETQYF
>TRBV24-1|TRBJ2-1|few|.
TGTGCCACCAGTGATCGACTGAGCTCCTACAATGAGCAGTTCTTC
CATSDRLSSYNEQFF
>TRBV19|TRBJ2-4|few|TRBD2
TGTGCCAGTAGTACTCGGACTAGCGGGAGGGCTAAAAACATTCAGTACTTC
CASSTRTSGRAKNIQYF
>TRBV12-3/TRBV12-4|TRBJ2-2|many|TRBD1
TGTGCCAGCAGTATCAATACAGGGGGGACCGGGGAGCTGTTTTTT
CASSINTGGTGELFF
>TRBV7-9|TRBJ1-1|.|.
TGTGCCAGCAGCCCCTACCTCGACGGCAACACTGAAGCTTTCTTT
CASSPYLDGNTEAFF
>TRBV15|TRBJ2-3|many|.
TGTGCCACCAGCAGAGAATGGGCAGGGACCCCTCGTGATTTGGATACGCAGTATTTT
CATSREWAGTPRDLDTQYF
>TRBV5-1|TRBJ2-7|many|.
TGCGCCAGCAGCTTGGGCAAGGAGTACGAGCAGTACTTC
CASSLGKEYEQYF
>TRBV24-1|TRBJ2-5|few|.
TGTGCCACCAGTGATTTAGCAGGGTCAGAGACCCAGTACTTC
CATSDLAGSETQYF
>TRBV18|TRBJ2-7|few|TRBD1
TGTGCCAGCTCACCCCCCCTAGGACAGGCCGCGACCTACGAGCAGTACTTC
CASSPPLGQAATYEQYF
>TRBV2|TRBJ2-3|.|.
TGTGCCAGCAGGGGGGACTGGAGGGATACGCAGTATTTT
CASRGDWRDTQYF
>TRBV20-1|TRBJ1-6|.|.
TGCAGTGCTAGAGATTTCTCTGACTCACCCCTCCACTTT
CSARDFSDSPLHF
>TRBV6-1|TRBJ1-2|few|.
TGTGCCAGCAGTCGTGCAGGGGCTGGAGGAGCGGGGGGCTACACCTTC
CASSRAGAGGAGGYTF
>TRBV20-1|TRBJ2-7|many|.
TGCAGTGCTAGAGATCGAGCCCGGACTACCTACGAGCAGTACTTC
CSARDRARTTYEQYF
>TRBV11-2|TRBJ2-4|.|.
TGTGCCAGCACCCCCGAGCGCCTAGCCAAAAACATTCAGTACTTC
CASTPERLAKNIQYF
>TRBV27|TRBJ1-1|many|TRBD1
TGTGCCAGCAGAACATCGACAGGGGACACTGAAGCTTTCTTT
CASRTSTGDTEAFF
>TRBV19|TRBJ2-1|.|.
TGTGCCAGTAGTATTTGGGCTAGCAGGAATGAGCAGTTCTTC
CASSIWASRNEQFF